The rows below give T cell receptor beta chains drawn from one sample of a study of shared clonotypes between healthy human individuals. Repertoires were generated with immunoSEQ multiplex PCR, while TCRdb's copy carries only in-frame clones and drops some. The data contain about 1.5 million clones, 98% of them singletons. The specimen sequenced was naive CD4+ T cells sorted from blood. The receptor source for this set is a man aged 25-45 years in good health. CDR3s include the opening cysteine and the closing phenylalanine or tryptophan. A D gene is named only where the DNA matches it firmly. For some rows the clone size is stated as once, few or many, or as a class when expanded; others skip it.

TRBV10-3	TRBJ1-2	TRBD1	.	TGTGCCATCAGTGAACAGGGGGCGGCTGGCTACACCTTC	CAISEQGAAGYTF
TRBV11-2	TRBJ2-1	TRBD2	.	TGTGCCAGCAGCCCCGGGACTAGCGGGTACAATGAGCAGTTCTTC	CASSPGTSGYNEQFF
TRBV6-4	TRBJ2-5	.	.	TGTGCCAGCAAGGAGACCCAGTACTTC	CASKETQYF
TRBV6-1	TRBJ1-1	.	.	TGTGCCAGCAGTGTGGCGGAAGGAGGTGAAGCTTTCTTT	CASSVAEGGEAFF
TRBV6-1	TRBJ1-3	TRBD1	.	TGTGCCAGCACCGGGACAGGGGACCCTGGAAACACCATATATTTT	CASTGTGDPGNTIYF
TRBV7-9	TRBJ1-5	TRBD1	.	TGTGCCAGCAGCCTTGCGTCCGGGACAGGGGCCGGGAATCAGCCCCAGCATTTT	CASSLASGTGAGNQPQHF
TRBV18	TRBJ2-7	.	.	TGTGCCAGCTCTTTCTTGAGGGCAGGAGCAACCTACGAGCAGTACTTC	CASSFLRAGATYEQYF
TRBV29-1	TRBJ2-3	TRBD1	.	TGCAGCGTTGCCATTGGACAGGGTGGTACAGATACGCAGTATTTT	CSVAIGQGGTDTQYF
TRBV27	TRBJ2-7	.	.	TGTGCCAGCAGTTTAGGTCCCTCCTACGAGCAGTACTTC	CASSLGPSYEQYF
TRBV29-1	TRBJ2-5	.	.	TGCAGCGTTGCGCGGACAGAAGAGACCCAGTACTTC	CSVARTEETQYF
TRBV10-3	TRBJ2-7	.	.	TGTGCCATCAGTGATACAAGCAGGTACGAGCAGTACTTC	CAISDTSRYEQYF
TRBV18	TRBJ1-2	.	.	TGTGCCAGCTCACCACTGGACTCTAACTATGGCTACACCTTC	CASSPLDSNYGYTF
TRBV6-1	TRBJ1-5	TRBD1	.	TGTGCCAGCAGTGATCCGGACAGGGGGCTTCAGCCCCAGCATTTT	CASSDPDRGLQPQHF
TRBV7-2	TRBJ2-7	TRBD2	once	TGTGCCAGCAGCTTACGCGGGACTACCTACGAGCAGTACTTC	CASSLRGTTYEQYF
TRBV7-2	TRBJ2-5	.	.	TGTGCCAGCGGGAGTGCTAAAGAGACCCAGTACTTC	CASGSAKETQYF
TRBV5-5	TRBJ2-7	.	.	TGTGCCAGCAGCCGACAGAGCTCCTACGAGCAGTACTTC	CASSRQSSYEQYF
TRBV5-4	TRBJ2-1	TRBD2	once	TGTGCCAGCAGCCCCCCGGGGGGGCATGAGCAGTTCTTC	CASSPPGGHEQFF
TRBV28	TRBJ2-5	.	.	TGTGCCAGCAGTTTTAAGCGTTGGGAGACCCAGTACTTC	CASSFKRWETQYF
TRBV6-5	TRBJ1-2	.	.	TGTGCCAGCAGTTACTCGTTGATAGCGGGCTACACCTTC	CASSYSLIAGYTF
TRBV18	TRBJ1-5	TRBD1	.	TGTGCCAGCTCAACAACCACCGACAGGGTTAATCAGCCCCAGCATTTT	CASSTTTDRVNQPQHF
TRBV7-3	TRBJ2-1	.	.	TGTGCCAGCAGCCCAGGGGCTAACTTACTCAATGAGCAGTTCTTC	CASSPGANLLNEQFF
TRBV10-3	TRBJ2-7	.	.	TGTGCCCCGAGCGGGACAGGTTGTCGCGAGCAGTACTTC	CAPSGTGCREQYF
TRBV9	TRBJ2-7	TRBD2	.	TGTGCCAGCAGCCCTCACCATAGCGGGAGGTCCTACGAGCAGTACTTC	CASSPHHSGRSYEQYF
TRBV29-1	TRBJ2-5	.	.	TGCAGCGCTGGAGGTCTAGAGACCCAGTACTTC	CSAGGLETQYF
TRBV5-6	TRBJ1-1	TRBD1	.	TGTGCCAGCAGGTTGGGACAGGGGTTAACTGAAGCTTTCTTT	CASRLGQGLTEAFF
TRBV28	TRBJ2-2	TRBD2	once	TGTGCCAGCAGTTTCTGGGGGACTAGCGGGACCGGGGAGCTGTTTTTT	CASSFWGTSGTGELFF
TRBV28	TRBJ1-1	.	.	TGTGCCAGCAGTTTAGGAGGGGACACTGAAGCTTTCTTT	CASSLGGDTEAFF
TRBV28	TRBJ2-7	.	once	TGTGCCAGCAGTTCCCCTCCAGTCTACGAGCAGTACTTC	CASSSPPVYEQYF
TRBV18	TRBJ2-7	.	.	TGTGCCAGCTCACCGGCACAGGGCTACGAGCAGTACTTC	CASSPAQGYEQYF
TRBV7-2	TRBJ1-4	TRBD1	.	TGTGCCAGCAGCTTCCAGGGGGGAAAACTGTTTTTT	CASSFQGGKLFF
TRBV9	TRBJ2-3	.	.	TGTGCCAGCAGCCAAGGGGGTTTCGGGGGTACGCAGTATTTT	CASSQGGFGGTQYF
TRBV7-6	TRBJ1-5	TRBD1	.	TGTGCCAGCAGCTTATTACCCACTGGACAGGGTGCCTTTTTGGGTCAGCCCCAGCATTTT	CASSLLPTGQGAFLGQPQHF
TRBV5-5	TRBJ2-7	TRBD2	once	TGTGCCAGCAGCTCCGCCACCCCAGCGGGAGTGGGATACGAGCAGTACTTC	CASSSATPAGVGYEQYF
TRBV7-9	TRBJ2-7	TRBD2	.	TGTGCCAGCCTACTAGCGGGATCCTACGAGCAGTACTTC	CASLLAGSYEQYF
TRBV2	TRBJ1-1	TRBD1	.	TGTGCCAGCAAGTGGACAGGAGCCAACACTGAAGCTTTCTTT	CASKWTGANTEAFF
TRBV7-3	TRBJ2-1	.	.	TGTGCCAGCAGCTCCGTTTGGGGCCTATACAATGAGCAGTTCTTC	CASSSVWGLYNEQFF
TRBV4-2	TRBJ2-3	TRBD1	.	TGTGCCAGCAGCCTAGGGACAGGGAGCACAGATACGCAGTATTTT	CASSLGTGSTDTQYF
TRBV21-1	TRBJ2-7	.	.	TGTGCCAGAGGTCGCCGAACGCAGGAGCAGTACTTC	CARGRRTQEQYF
TRBV7-8	TRBJ1-2	.	.	TGTGCCAGCAGCCTTAACCGGGCACCTGACTATGGCTACACCTTC	CASSLNRAPDYGYTF
TRBV5-8	TRBJ1-5	.	.	TGTGCCAGCAGCTCGGTCGGGACCCAGCATTTT	CASSSVGTQHF
TRBV11-3	TRBJ2-3	.	.	TGTGCCAGCAGCTTAGAGGGGGGCCCAGATACGCAGTATTTT	CASSLEGGPDTQYF
TRBV27	TRBJ2-2	.	.	TGTGCCAGCAGTTCCGACATTCAGACAGCCACCCACACCGGGGAGCTGTTTTTT	CASSSDIQTATHTGELFF
TRBV4-1	TRBJ2-7	TRBD1	.	TGCGCCAGCAGCCAGTACAGGGGGTACGAGCAGTACTTC	CASSQYRGYEQYF
TRBV2	TRBJ1-2	.	.	TGTGCCAGCAGTGGGACCCCCCCTAACTATGGCTACACCTTC	CASSGTPPNYGYTF
TRBV28	TRBJ2-3	.	.	TGTGCCAGCAGTTTATTTGGCCAAGATACGCAGTATTTT	CASSLFGQDTQYF
TRBV28	TRBJ2-4	.	.	TGTGCCAGCAGTTTGCCCGGCGGGACCAAAAACATTCAGTACTTC	CASSLPGGTKNIQYF
TRBV9	TRBJ2-5	TRBD2	once	TGTGCCAGCAGCGTAGCTCCACAACTAGCGGGAGTTCAGGAGACCCAGTACTTC	CASSVAPQLAGVQETQYF
TRBV2	TRBJ2-6	.	.	TGTGCCAGCAGTGAACAGGGGGGAACCTCTGGGGCCAACGTCCTGACTTTC	CASSEQGGTSGANVLTF
TRBV28	TRBJ2-3	TRBD1	.	TGTGCCAGCAGTTCCCTGGGGACAGGGAGCACAGATACGCAGTATTTT	CASSSLGTGSTDTQYF
TRBV7-3	TRBJ2-1	TRBD2	.	TGTGCCAGCAGCCTATTAGCGGGAGGGCCGAGAAATGAGCAGTTCTTC	CASSLLAGGPRNEQFF
TRBV18	TRBJ2-3	TRBD2	.	TGTGCCAGCTCACTAGTATCTAGCGGGAGTAGAACCGATACGCAGTATTTT	CASSLVSSGSRTDTQYF
TRBV5-1	TRBJ2-3	TRBD2	.	TGCGCCAGCAGCTCCGTGACTAGCGGGGCTGTAACAGATACGCAGTATTTT	CASSSVTSGAVTDTQYF
TRBV5-8	TRBJ2-7	.	.	TGTGCCAGCAGCTTGACAGGGTTCAGCTTTAACGAGCAGTACTTC	CASSLTGFSFNEQYF
TRBV7-2	TRBJ2-2	TRBD1	.	TGTGCCAGCAGGACGGGACAGGGGTACGGGGAGCTGTTTTTT	CASRTGQGYGELFF
TRBV5-1	TRBJ2-7	TRBD2	.	TGCGCCAGCAGCTTCCCTAGCGGGAACGAGCAGTACTTC	CASSFPSGNEQYF
TRBV28	TRBJ2-7	.	once	TGTGCCAGCAGTCGAACGATATACGAGCAGTACTTC	CASSRTIYEQYF
TRBV11-2	TRBJ2-1	TRBD2	.	TGTGCCAGCAGCTGGACTAGCGGGAGGAGGGGGTACAATGAGCAGTTCTTC	CASSWTSGRRGYNEQFF